This T cell receptor (beta chain) is from a study of human T cells and chemical hapten exposure. The germline V gene encodes CDR1 SQVTM and CDR2 ANQGSEA. Trimming removed 6 bases from V and 2 bases from J, with 13 bases in between. This CDR3 is 13 amino acids long. This sample's time point: patch test 2, 6 weeks after DPC sensitization. The treatment is: therapeutic diphenylcyclopropenone sensitization with weekly scalp DPC. Total RNA was extracted from unfractionated whole blood. TCRdb reprocessed the RACE reads with MiXCR, giving one entry per CDR3 protein. The table shows approximately 120,000 distinct CDR3 sequences, with roughly a tenth occurring only once.

V usage is TRBV29-1 and J usage is TRBJ1-2; D is unresolved. This receptor was taken from a woman aged 40 to 50 with alopecia areata. Some clones in this sample may be carry-over from other donors' samples. Sequences were derived from whole blood, sampled in connection with sensitization to the hapten diphenylcyclopropenone (DPC). The CDR3 nucleotides read TGCAGCGTCCAGGAAAACCTCAACTATGGCTACACCTTC. It specifies CSVQENLNYGYTF.